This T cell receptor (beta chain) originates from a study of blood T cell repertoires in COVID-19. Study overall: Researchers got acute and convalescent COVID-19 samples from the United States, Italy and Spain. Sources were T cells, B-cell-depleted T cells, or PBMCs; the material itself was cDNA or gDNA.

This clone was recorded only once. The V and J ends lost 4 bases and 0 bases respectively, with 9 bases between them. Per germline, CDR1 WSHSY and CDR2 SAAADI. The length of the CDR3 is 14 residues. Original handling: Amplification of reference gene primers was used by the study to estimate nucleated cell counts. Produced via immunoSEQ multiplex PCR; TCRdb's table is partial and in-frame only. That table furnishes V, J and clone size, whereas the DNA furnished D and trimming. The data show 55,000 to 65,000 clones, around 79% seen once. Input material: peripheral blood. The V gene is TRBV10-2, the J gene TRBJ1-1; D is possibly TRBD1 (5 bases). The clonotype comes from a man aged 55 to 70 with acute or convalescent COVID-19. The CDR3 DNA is TGCGCCAGCAGTGGGGGACTGCTGAACACTGAAGCTTTCTTT. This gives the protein CASSGGLLNTEAFF.